Listed here is a single T cell receptor beta chain. Its antigen is as yet unknown. The sample originates from a study of regulatory T cells. The germline V gene has CDR1 MDHEN and CDR2 SYDVKM. The CDR3 contains 18 residues. Unmatched junction bases numbered 14, after V lost 5 bases and J lost 4 bases. The primer mix had 52 TRBV and 13 TRBJ primers. Sequencing used immunoSEQ multiplex PCR; TCRdb keeps in-frame clones, though not all of them. Among about 23,000 clones listed, roughly 90% were seen once. Whole-study findings and limits: In CD3G-deficient patients, conventional CD4+ T cells were enriched for hydrophobic CDR3 residues at positions 6 and 7.

The genes are TRBV28 and TRBJ1-5; 10 bases align to TRBD1. Sequencing input: conventional CD4+ T cells sorted from blood. This TCR derives from a child aged 5-17 years with CD3G deficiency. The CDR3 is CASSLGTGARLQNQPQHF. The CDR3 DNA reads TGTGCCAGCAGTCTCGGGACAGGGGCGAGATTACAGAATCAGCCCCAGCATTTT.